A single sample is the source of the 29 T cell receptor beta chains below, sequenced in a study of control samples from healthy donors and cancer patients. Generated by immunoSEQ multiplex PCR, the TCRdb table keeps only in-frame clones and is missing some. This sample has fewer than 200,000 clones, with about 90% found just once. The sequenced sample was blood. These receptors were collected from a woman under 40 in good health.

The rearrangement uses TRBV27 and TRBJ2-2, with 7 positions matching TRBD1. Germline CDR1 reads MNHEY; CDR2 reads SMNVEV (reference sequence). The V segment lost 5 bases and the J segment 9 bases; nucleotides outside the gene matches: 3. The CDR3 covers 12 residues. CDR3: CASSRGGRELFF. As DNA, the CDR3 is TGTGCCAGCAGTAGAGGGGGCCGGGAGCTGTTTTTT.

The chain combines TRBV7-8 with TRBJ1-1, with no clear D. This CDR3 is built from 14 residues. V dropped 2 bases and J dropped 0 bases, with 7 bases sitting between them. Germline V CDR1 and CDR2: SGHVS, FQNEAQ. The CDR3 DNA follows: TGTGCCAGCAGCTTATCCGGCCTGAACACTGAAGCTTTCTTT. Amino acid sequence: CASSLSGLNTEAFF. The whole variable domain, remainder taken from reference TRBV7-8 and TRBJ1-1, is GAGVSQSPRYKVAKRGQDVALRCDPISGHVSLFWYQQALGQGPEFLTYFQNEAQLDKSGLPSDRFFAERPEGSVSTLKIQRTQQEDSAVYLCASSLSGLNTEAFFGQGTRLTVV.

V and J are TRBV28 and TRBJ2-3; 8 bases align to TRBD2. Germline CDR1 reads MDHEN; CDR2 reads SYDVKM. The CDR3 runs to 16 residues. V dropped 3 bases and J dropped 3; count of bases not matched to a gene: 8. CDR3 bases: TGTGCCAGCAGTTTTCAGAGCGGGAGTCGGACAGATACGCAGTATTTT. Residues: CASSFQSGSRTDTQYF. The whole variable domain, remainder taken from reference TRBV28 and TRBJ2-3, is DVKVTQSSRYLVKRTGEKVFLECVQDMDHENMFWYRQDPGLGLRLIYFSYDVKMKEKGDIPEGYSVSREKKERFSLILESASTNQTSMYLCASSFQSGSRTDTQYFGPGTRLTVL.

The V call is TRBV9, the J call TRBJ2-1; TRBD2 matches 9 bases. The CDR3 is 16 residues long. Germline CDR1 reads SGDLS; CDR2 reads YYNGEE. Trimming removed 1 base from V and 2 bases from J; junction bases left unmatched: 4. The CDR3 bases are TGTGCCAGCAGCGTATCCCTAGCGGGAACCTACAATGAGCAGTTCTTC. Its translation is CASSVSLAGTYNEQFF.

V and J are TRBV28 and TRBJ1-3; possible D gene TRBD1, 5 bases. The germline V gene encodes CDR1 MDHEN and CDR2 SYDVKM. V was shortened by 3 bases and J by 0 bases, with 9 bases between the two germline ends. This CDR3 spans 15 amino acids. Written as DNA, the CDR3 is TGTGCCAGCAGTTTGACAGTTTTCTCTGGAAACACCATATATTTT. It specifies CASSLTVFSGNTIYF.

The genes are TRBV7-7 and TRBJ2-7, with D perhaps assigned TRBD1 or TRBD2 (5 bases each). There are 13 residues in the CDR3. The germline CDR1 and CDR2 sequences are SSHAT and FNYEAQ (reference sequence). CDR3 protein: CASTRLGDYEQYV. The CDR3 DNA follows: TGTGCTAGCACCAGGTTGGGGGACTACGAGCAGTACGTC.

CDR3 DNA: TGTGCCAGTAGTCTCAATCCGGGACAGACCTACGAGCAGTACTTC. Its protein product is CASSLNPGQTYEQYF. The chain carries TRBV19 and TRBJ2-7; 7 bases align to TRBD1. V trimming: 5 bases; J trimming: 2 bases; junction bases outside the gene matches: 9. The CDR3 loop spans 15 amino acids. Looked up from germline, CDR1 is LNHDA and CDR2 is SQIVND (reference sequence).

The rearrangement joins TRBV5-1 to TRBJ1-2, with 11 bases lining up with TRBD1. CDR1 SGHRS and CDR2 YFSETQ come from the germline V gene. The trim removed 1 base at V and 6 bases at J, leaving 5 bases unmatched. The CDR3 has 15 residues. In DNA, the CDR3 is TGCGCCAGCAGCTTGTGGACAGGGGGCGTAGATGGCTACACCTTC. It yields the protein CASSLWTGGVDGYTF.

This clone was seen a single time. CDR3 amino acids: CATSRSRVPGAQYF. The CDR3 region has the DNA TGTGCCACCAGCAGATCCAGGGTTCCGGGGGCCCAGTACTTC. The chain recombines TRBV15 with TRBJ2-5, with a possible D match to TRBD2 (6 bases). The V end was cut by 2 bases, the J end by 9 bases, with 16 bases between. The CDR3 totals 14 residues. Germline assignment: CDR1 LNHNV and CDR2 YYDKDF (reference sequence).

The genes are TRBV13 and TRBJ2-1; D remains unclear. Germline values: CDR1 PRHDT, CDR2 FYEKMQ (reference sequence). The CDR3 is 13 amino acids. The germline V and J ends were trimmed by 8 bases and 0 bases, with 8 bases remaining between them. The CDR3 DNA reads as TGTGCCAGCGTCCGGAGCTCCTACAATGAGCAGTTCTTC. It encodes CASVRSSYNEQFF.

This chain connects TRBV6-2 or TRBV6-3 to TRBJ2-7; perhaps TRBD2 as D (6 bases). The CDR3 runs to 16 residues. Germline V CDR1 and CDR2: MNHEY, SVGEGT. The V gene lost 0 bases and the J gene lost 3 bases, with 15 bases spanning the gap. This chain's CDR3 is CASSYSRAGASYEQYF. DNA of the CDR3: TGTGCCAGCAGTTACTCACGAGCGGGCGCGAGCTACGAGCAGTACTTC.

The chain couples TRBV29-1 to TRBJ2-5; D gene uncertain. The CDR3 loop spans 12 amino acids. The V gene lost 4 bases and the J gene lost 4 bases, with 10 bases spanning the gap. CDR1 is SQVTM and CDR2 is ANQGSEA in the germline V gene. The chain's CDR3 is CSVVVGGETQYF. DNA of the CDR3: TGCAGCGTTGTAGTGGGTGGAGAGACCCAGTACTTC.

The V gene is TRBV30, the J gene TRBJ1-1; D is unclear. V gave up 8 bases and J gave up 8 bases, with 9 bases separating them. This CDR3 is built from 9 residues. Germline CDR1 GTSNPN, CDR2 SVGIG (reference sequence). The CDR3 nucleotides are TGTGCCCAAAACCCCGAAGCTTTCTTT. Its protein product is CAQNPEAFF.

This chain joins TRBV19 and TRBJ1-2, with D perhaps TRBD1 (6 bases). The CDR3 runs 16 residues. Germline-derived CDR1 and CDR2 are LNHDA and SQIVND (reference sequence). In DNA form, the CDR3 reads TGTGGGGGGCTTATGGCCAGCCACCTCTTCAACTATGGCTACACCTTC. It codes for CGGLMASHLFNYGYTF.

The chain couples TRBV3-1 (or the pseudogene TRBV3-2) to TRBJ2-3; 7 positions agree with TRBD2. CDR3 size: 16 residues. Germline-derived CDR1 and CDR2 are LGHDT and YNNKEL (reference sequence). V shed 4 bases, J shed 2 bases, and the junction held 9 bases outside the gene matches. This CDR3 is CASSLSGARATDTQYF. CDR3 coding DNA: TGTGCCAGCAGCCTAAGCGGGGCGCGGGCCACAGATACGCAGTATTTT.

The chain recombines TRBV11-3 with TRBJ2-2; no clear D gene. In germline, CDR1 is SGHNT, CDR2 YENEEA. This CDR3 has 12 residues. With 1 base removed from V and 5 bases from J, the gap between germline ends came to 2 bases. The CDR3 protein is CASSLATGELFF. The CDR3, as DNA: TGTGCCAGCAGCTTAGCTACCGGGGAGCTGTTTTTT.

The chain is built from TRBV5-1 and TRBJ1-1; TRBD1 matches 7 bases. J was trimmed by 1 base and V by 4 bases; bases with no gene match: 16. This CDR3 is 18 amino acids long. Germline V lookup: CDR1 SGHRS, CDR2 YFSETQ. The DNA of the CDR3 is TGCGCCAGCAGCCAATTGGCGAGGGGGCCCGGGGGGAACACTGAAGCTTTCTTT. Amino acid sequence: CASSQLARGPGGNTEAFF.

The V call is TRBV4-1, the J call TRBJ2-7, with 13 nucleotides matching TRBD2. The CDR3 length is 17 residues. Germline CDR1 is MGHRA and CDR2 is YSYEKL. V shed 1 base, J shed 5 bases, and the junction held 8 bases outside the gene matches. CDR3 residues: CASSQVDMGLAGHEQYF. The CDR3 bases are TGCGCCAGCAGCCAAGTTGATATGGGACTAGCGGGACACGAGCAGTACTTC.

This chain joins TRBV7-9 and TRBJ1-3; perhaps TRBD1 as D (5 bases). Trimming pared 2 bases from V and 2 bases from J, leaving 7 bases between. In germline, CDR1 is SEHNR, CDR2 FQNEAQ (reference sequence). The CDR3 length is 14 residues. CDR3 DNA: TGTGCCAGCAGCTTACAAGGGGCTGGAAACACCATATATTTT. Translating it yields CASSLQGAGNTIYF.

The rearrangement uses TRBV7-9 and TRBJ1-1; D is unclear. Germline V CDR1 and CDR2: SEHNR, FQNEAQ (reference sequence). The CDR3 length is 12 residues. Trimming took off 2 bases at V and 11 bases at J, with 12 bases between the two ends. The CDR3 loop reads CASSLLYDSAFF. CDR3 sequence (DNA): TGTGCCAGCAGCTTACTGTATGATTCGGCTTTCTTT.

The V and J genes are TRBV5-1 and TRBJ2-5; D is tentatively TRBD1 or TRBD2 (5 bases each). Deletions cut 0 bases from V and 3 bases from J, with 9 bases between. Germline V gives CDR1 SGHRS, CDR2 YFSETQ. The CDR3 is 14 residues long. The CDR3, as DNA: TGCGCCAGCAGCTTGGAGGGGAGCGAAGAGACCCAGTACTTC. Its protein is CASSLEGSEETQYF. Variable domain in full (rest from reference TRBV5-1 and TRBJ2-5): KAGVTQTPRYLIKTRGQQVTLSCSPISGHRSVSWYQQTPGQGLQFLFEYFSETQRNKGNFPGRFSGRQFSNSRSEMNVSTLELGDSALYLCASSLEGSEETQYFGPGTRLLVL.

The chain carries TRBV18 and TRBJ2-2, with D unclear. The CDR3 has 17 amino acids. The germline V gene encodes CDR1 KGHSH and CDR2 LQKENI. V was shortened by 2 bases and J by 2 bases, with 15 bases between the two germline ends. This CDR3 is CASSPGSRRKNTGELFF. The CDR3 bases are TGTGCCAGCTCACCAGGGTCTCGACGGAAAAACACCGGGGAGCTGTTTTTT.

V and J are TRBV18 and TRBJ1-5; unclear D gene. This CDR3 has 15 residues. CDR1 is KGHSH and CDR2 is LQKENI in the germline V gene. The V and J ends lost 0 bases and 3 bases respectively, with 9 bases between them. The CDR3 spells CASSPPGRDNQPQHF. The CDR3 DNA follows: TGTGCCAGCTCACCACCAGGGCGGGACAATCAGCCCCAGCATTTT.

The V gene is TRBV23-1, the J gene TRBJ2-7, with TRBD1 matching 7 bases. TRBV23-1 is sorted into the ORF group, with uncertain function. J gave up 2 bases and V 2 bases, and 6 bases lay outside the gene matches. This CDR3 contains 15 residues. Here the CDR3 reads CASSQIGGRTYEQYF. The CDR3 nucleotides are TGCGCCAGCAGTCAAATAGGGGGCCGGACCTACGAGCAGTACTTC.

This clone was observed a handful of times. The CDR3 bases are TGCGCCAGCAGCTTGGGAGGGGGGAACACTGAAGCTTTCTTT. This sequence encodes CASSLGGGNTEAFF. The V call is TRBV5-1, the J call TRBJ1-1; D is perhaps TRBD1 (6 bases). Trimming shortened V by 0 bases and J by 1 base, and 7 bases separated the two germline ends. Germline V gene lookup returns CDR1 SGHRS and CDR2 YFSETQ. This CDR3 region has 14 residues.

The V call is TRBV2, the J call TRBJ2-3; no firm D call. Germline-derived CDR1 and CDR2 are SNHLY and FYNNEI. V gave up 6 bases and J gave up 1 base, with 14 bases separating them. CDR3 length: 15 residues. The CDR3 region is CASRDIGVGTDTQYF. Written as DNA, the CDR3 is TGTGCCAGCAGAGACATCGGAGTGGGCACAGATACGCAGTATTTT.

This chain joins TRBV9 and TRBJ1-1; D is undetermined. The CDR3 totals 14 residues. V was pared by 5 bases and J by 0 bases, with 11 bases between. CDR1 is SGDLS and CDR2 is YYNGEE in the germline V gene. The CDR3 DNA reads TGTGCCAGCAGGGGTGGGATCATGAACACTGAAGCTTTCTTT. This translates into CASRGGIMNTEAFF. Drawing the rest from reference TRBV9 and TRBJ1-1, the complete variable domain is DSGVTQTPKHLITATGQRVTLRCSPRSGDLSVYWYQQSLDQGLQFLIQYYNGEERAKGNILERFSAQQFPDLHSELNLSSLELGDSALYFCASRGGIMNTEAFFGQGTRLTVV.

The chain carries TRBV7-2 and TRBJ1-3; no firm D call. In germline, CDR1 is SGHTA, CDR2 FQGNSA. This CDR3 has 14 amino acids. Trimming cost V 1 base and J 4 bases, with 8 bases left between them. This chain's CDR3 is CASSLGSQGNTIYF. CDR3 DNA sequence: TGTGCCAGCAGCTTAGGGTCGCAGGGAAACACCATATATTTT. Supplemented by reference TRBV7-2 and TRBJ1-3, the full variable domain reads GAGVSQSPSNKVTEKGKDVELRCDPISGHTALYWYRQSLGQGLEFLIYFQGNSAPDKSGLPSDRFSAERTGGSVSTLTIQRTQQEDSAVYLCASSLGSQGNTIYFGEGSWLTVV.

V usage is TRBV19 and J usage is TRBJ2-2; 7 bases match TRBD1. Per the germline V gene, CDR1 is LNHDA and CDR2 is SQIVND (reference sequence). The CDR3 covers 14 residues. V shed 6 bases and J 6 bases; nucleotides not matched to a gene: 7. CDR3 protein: CASSRDRVPGELFF. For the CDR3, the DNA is TGTGCCAGTAGCCGTGACAGGGTCCCCGGGGAGCTGTTTTTT.